The 25 T cell receptor beta chains given below trace back to one sample, sequenced in a study. TCRdb recomputed calls from the RT-PCR reads with MiXCR, one row per CDR3 protein. The profile covers almost 700,000 distinct CDR3 sequences, with approximately 15% appearing a single time and 3.6% taken by the ten largest. The source material was memory CD4+ T cells from blood. The receptors originated from a female donor in good health, serving as a healthy control.

There are a few counts of this clonotype. The chain has TRBV7-2 and TRBJ2-1; TRBD2 matches 16 bases. V trimming: 1 base; J trimming: 9 bases; junction bases outside the gene matches: 6. Germline loops: CDR1 SGHTA, CDR2 FQGNSA. This CDR3 spans 17 amino acids. The CDR3 sequence is CASSLVGLAGGPVEQFF. The CDR3 DNA reads TGTGCCAGCAGCTTAGTGGGACTAGCGGGAGGGCCCGTTGAGCAGTTCTTC.

In this sample, this clonotype turned up many times. The V gene is TRBV5-5, the J gene TRBJ2-7, with D hard to call. The CDR3 consists of 14 residues. The germline gives CDR1 SGHKS, CDR2 YYEKEE (reference sequence). Trimming took off 1 base at V and 5 bases at J, with 13 bases between the two ends. The CDR3 sequence: CASSLQRSKDEQYF. The CDR3 coding sequence is TGTGCCAGCAGCTTGCAAAGGTCTAAGGACGAGCAGTACTTC.

The V gene is TRBV11-2, the J gene TRBJ1-6; TRBD1 matches at 7 bases. V shed 4 bases, J shed 5 bases, and the junction held 8 bases outside the gene matches. The CDR3 contains 16 residues. Germline V gene sequence: CDR1 SGHAT, CDR2 FQNNGV. The CDR3 sequence is CASSSNPGGNNSPLHF. The DNA of the CDR3 is TGTGCCAGCAGCTCAAACCCAGGGGGTAATAATTCACCCCTCCACTTT.

This clonotype was observed a few times. The chain couples TRBV20-1 to TRBJ1-2, with D maybe TRBD1 (6 bases). Per germline, CDR1 DFQATT and CDR2 SNEGSKA (reference sequence). CDR3 length: 12 residues. V was clipped by 6 bases and J by 4 bases, with 12 bases between them. As DNA, the CDR3 is TGCAGTGCCTGGGGGCAGGGCTATGGCTACACCTTC. Encoded protein: CSAWGQGYGYTF.

This clonotype turned up a few times. The rearrangement joins TRBV6-2 or TRBV6-3 to TRBJ1-5; 7 bases line up with TRBD1. Germline V lookup: CDR1 MNHEY, CDR2 SVGEGT. The CDR3 extends over 14 amino acids. V lost 7 bases and J lost 7; bases outside the gene matches: 10. CDR3 coding DNA: TGTGCCAGCACCCTCTGGCAGGGGGTCCAGCCCCAGCATTTT. Translating it yields CASTLWQGVQPQHF.

The gene calls are TRBV7-8 and TRBJ2-7, with 14 bases identical to TRBD2. Germline trimming cut 5 bases from V and 11 bases from J; bases unmatched to any gene: 11. The CDR3 spans 15 residues. The germline V gene has CDR1 SGHVS and CDR2 FQNEAQ. Here the CDR3 DNA reads TGTGCCAGCAGCCCCCGACGGGGACTAGCGGGAGATGAGTACTTC. Translation gives CASSPRRGLAGDEYF.

This clonotype came up a few times. This sequence joins TRBV6-2 or TRBV6-3 and TRBJ2-2; 9 bases fit TRBD2. The ends lost 8 bases at V and 4 bases at J; junction bases unmatched: 5. Germline V gene lookup returns CDR1 MNHEY and CDR2 SVGEGT. CDR3 size: 14 residues. The CDR3 sequence is CASSGTSSTGELFF. The CDR3 bases are TGTGCCAGCTCTGGGACTAGCAGCACCGGGGAGCTGTTTTTT.

This clonotype showed up many times. The V and J genes are TRBV7-6 and TRBJ2-2, with 7 bases identical to TRBD1. Germline assignment: CDR1 SGHVS and CDR2 FNYEAQ. The CDR3 contains 16 residues. V lost 6 bases, J lost 0 bases, and 7 bases stayed unmatched. The CDR3 region is CASRVWDSANTGELFF. CDR3 bases: TGTGCCAGCAGAGTTTGGGACAGCGCGAACACCGGGGAGCTGTTTTTT.

A few counts support this clonotype. The chain combines TRBV29-1 with TRBJ2-2; no reliable D call. The germline gives CDR1 SQVTM, CDR2 ANQGSEA. V was shortened by 4 bases and J by 3 bases, with 15 bases between the two germline ends. The CDR3 runs 15 residues. Here the CDR3 reads CSVGETDRDTGELFF. The DNA of the CDR3 is TGCAGCGTTGGCGAAACGGACCGGGACACCGGGGAGCTGTTTTTT.

This clonotype has only a few counts. The chain couples TRBV20-1 to TRBJ2-2, with unresolved D. Trimming removed 6 bases from V and 0 bases from J, with 14 bases in between. The CDR3 spans 15 residues. From germline, CDR1 is DFQATT and CDR2 SNEGSKA (reference sequence). CDR3 residues: CSASSEESNTGELFF. As DNA, the CDR3 is TGCAGTGCCTCAAGCGAGGAATCGAACACCGGGGAGCTGTTTTTT.

This clonotype was seen many times. V is TRBV7-2 and J is TRBJ2-1; D perhaps matches TRBD2 (5 bases). Germline V gene sequence: CDR1 SGHTA, CDR2 FQGNSA. The V end lost 1 base, the J end lost 2 bases, and 12 bases lay between the germline ends. The CDR3 contains 16 residues. The CDR3 sequence: CASSLEGAVAYNEQFF. Written as DNA, the CDR3 is TGTGCCAGCAGCTTAGAGGGAGCGGTAGCCTACAATGAGCAGTTCTTC. Filled out from reference TRBV7-2 and TRBJ2-1, the complete variable domain reads GAGVSQSPSNKVTEKGKDVELRCDPISGHTALYWYRQSLGQGLEFLIYFQGNSAPDKSGLPSDRFSAERTGGSVSTLTIQRTQQEDSAVYLCASSLEGAVAYNEQFFGPGTRLTVL.

This rearrangement joins TRBV19 to TRBJ1-2, with 7 bases aligning to TRBD1. Per germline, CDR1 LNHDA and CDR2 SQIVND (reference sequence). V lost 9 bases to trimming and J lost 2 bases; unmatched junction nucleotides: 6. The CDR3 extends over 13 amino acids. For the CDR3, the DNA is TGTGCCAGCCAAGGACAGGAAAACTATGGCTACACCTTC. This encodes CASQGQENYGYTF.

This clonotype was seen at least ten times. The chain uses TRBV24-1 and TRBJ2-1, with D possibly being TRBD1 (6 bases). The CDR3 spans 15 residues. Per the germline V gene, CDR1 is KGHDR and CDR2 is SFDVKD. Deletions cut 1 base from V and 7 bases from J, with 13 bases between. CDR3 DNA sequence: TGTGCCACCAGTGATTTTGGCAGGGGAAAGAATGAGCAGTTCTTC. Amino acid sequence: CATSDFGRGKNEQFF.

This rearrangement joins TRBV20-1 to TRBJ2-1; weak D call: TRBD2 (6 bases). Trimming removed 5 bases at V and 3 bases at J, with 11 bases between. The CDR3 length is 13 residues. The germline V gene has CDR1 DFQATT and CDR2 SNEGSKA (reference sequence). The DNA for the CDR3 is TGCAGTGCTTTAGCGGCAATCTACAATGAGCAGTTCTTC. Amino acids: CSALAAIYNEQFF.

The rearrangement uses TRBV6-1 and TRBJ2-5; D is possibly TRBD2 (7 bases). Germline loops: CDR1 MNHNS, CDR2 SASEGT. This CDR3 has 13 residues. V was trimmed by 10 bases and J by 5 bases, leaving 17 bases between them. Written as DNA, the CDR3 is TGTGCCAACAGAGGGGGGGCGGAGGAGACCCAGTACTTC. Amino acid sequence: CANRGGAEETQYF.

This clonotype has a count of ten or more. The chain couples TRBV6-5 to TRBJ2-1; 9 bases match TRBD2. CDR1 and CDR2 (germline): MNHEY, SVGAGI. The V and J ends lost 5 bases and 5 bases, in that order; junction bases with no gene match: 4. This CDR3 has 14 residues. CDR3 amino acids: CASSASGANNEQFF. In DNA form, the CDR3 reads TGTGCCAGCAGTGCTAGCGGGGCCAACAATGAGCAGTTCTTC.

This clonotype was seen a handful of times. The genes are TRBV7-9 and TRBJ2-1, with 8 bases that match TRBD2. The CDR3 length is 15 residues. Per the germline V gene, CDR1 is SEHNR and CDR2 is FQNEAQ (reference sequence). With 5 bases clipped from V and 5 bases from J, the junction kept 8 bases outside the gene matches. CDR3 nucleotides: TGTGCCAGCAGCCCCTTGACTAGCGTTGACAATGAGCAGTTCTTC. This sequence encodes CASSPLTSVDNEQFF.

This chain joins TRBV9 and TRBJ2-1; D is unresolved. With 4 bases removed from V and 7 bases from J, the gap between germline ends came to 12 bases. The CDR3 has 13 amino acids. CDR1 SGDLS and CDR2 YYNGEE come from the germline V gene. The CDR3 is CASSTSSWNEQFF. In nucleotides, the CDR3 is TGTGCCAGCAGCACTTCCAGTTGGAATGAGCAGTTCTTC.

This clonotype was seen a handful of times. The rearrangement joins TRBV6-4 to TRBJ2-7; possible D gene TRBD1, 8 bases. Germline CDR1 MRHNA, CDR2 SNTAGT. CDR3 length: 15 residues. Trimming shortened V by 6 bases and J by 7 bases, and 22 bases separated the two germline ends. The CDR3 region is CASSPQQGGILEQYF. In DNA, the CDR3 is TGTGCCAGCAGCCCTCAACAGGGGGGGATCCTAGAGCAGTACTTC.

This clonotype was detected only a few times. The chain uses TRBV20-1 and TRBJ2-7; maybe TRBD2 (6 bases). Deletions cut 6 bases from V and 4 bases from J, with 16 bases between. Germline CDR1 reads DFQATT; CDR2 reads SNEGSKA (reference sequence). This CDR3 spans 13 amino acids. CDR3 region: CSATLGGLYEQYF. The CDR3 DNA is TGCAGTGCCACACTTGGGGGGTTATACGAGCAGTACTTC.

The V gene is TRBV9, the J gene TRBJ1-6; D is unclear. The V gene lost 4 bases and the J gene lost 7 bases, with 12 bases spanning the gap. This CDR3 contains 14 residues. Germline lookup yields CDR1 SGDLS and CDR2 YYNGEE. The CDR3 sequence is CASSPRPGNSPLHF. CDR3 nucleotide sequence: TGTGCCAGCAGCCCAAGACCTGGGAATTCACCCCTCCACTTT.

This chain connects TRBV20-1 to TRBJ1-2, with a tentative D call TRBD1 (5 bases). The V end was cut by 1 base, the J end by 4 bases, with 16 bases between. This CDR3 comprises 15 residues. Germline lookup yields CDR1 DFQATT and CDR2 SNEGSKA (reference sequence). The CDR3 protein is CSARGRQQSIYGYTF. The CDR3 DNA is TGCAGTGCTAGAGGGAGACAGCAATCCATCTATGGCTACACCTTC.

The V and J genes are TRBV5-1 and TRBJ2-1; the D gene could be TRBD1 or TRBD2 (5 bases each). CDR1 is SGHRS and CDR2 is YFSETQ in the germline V gene. The CDR3 consists of 15 residues. V was clipped by 4 bases and J by 1 base, with 12 bases between them. CDR3 DNA sequence: TGCGCCAGCAGCCACCCCGAGGGGTCCTACAATGAGCAGTTCTTC. This codes for CASSHPEGSYNEQFF.

The rearrangement joins TRBV6-2 or TRBV6-3 to TRBJ1-2, with unresolved D. Trimming left V 0 bases short and J 4 bases short, with 12 bases between. The CDR3 length is 15 residues. The germline gives CDR1 MNHEY, CDR2 SVGEGT. In DNA, the CDR3 is TGTGCCAGCAGTTACTCTGCCAGCTTACCCTATGGCTACACCTTC. This translates into CASSYSASLPYGYTF.

The chain joins TRBV6-2 or TRBV6-3 to TRBJ2-1; D is unresolved. CDR1 is MNHEY, CDR2 SVGEGT, per germline. The CDR3 runs 15 residues. The V gene lost 7 bases and the J gene lost 5 bases, with 18 bases spanning the gap. CDR3 sequence (DNA): TGTGCCAGCATTTGGGCCGCGGCCGGTAACAATGAGCAGTTCTTC. It specifies CASIWAAAGNNEQFF.